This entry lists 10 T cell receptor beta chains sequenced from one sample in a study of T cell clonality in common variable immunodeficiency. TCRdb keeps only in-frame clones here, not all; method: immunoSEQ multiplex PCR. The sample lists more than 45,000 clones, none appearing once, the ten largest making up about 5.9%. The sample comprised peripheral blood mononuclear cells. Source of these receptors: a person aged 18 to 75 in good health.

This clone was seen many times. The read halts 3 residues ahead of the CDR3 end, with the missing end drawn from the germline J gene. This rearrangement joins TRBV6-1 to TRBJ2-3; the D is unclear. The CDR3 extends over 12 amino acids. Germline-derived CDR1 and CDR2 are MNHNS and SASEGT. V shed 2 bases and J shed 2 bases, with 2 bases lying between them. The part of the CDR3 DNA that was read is TGTGCCAGCAGTGAACTCACAGATACG. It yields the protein CASSELTDT. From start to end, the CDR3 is CASSELTDTQYF.

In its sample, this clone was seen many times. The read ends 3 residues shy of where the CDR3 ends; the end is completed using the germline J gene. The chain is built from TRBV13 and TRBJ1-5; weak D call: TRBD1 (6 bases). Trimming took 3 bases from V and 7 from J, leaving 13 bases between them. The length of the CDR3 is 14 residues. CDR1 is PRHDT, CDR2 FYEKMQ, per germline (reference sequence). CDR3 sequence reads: CASSLTGSSQPQHF. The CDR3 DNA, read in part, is TGTGCCAGCAGCTTGACAGGTAGTTCCCAGCCC.

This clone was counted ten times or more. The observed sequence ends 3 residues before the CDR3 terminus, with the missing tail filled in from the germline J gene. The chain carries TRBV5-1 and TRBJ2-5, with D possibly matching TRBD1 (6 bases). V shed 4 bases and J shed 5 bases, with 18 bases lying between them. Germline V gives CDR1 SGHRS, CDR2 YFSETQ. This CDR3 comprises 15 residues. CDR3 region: CASSPQQGIEETQYF. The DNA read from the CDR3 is TGCGCCAGCAGCCCCCAACAGGGAATAGAGGAGACC.

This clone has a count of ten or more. The CDR3 reads CASSPDRFLGYGYTF. Partial CDR3 DNA: TGTGCCAGCAGCCCCGACAGGTTTTTGGGCTATGGC. The gene calls are TRBV6-2 or TRBV6-3 and TRBJ1-2, with D possibly being TRBD1 (6 bases). The sequence runs out 3 residues before the end of the CDR3; the remainder is reconstructed from the germline J gene. The ends were cut back, 6 bases at V and 4 bases at J, with 18 bases in the middle. The V gene's germline CDR1 is MNHEY and CDR2 SVGEGT. This CDR3 has 15 amino acids.

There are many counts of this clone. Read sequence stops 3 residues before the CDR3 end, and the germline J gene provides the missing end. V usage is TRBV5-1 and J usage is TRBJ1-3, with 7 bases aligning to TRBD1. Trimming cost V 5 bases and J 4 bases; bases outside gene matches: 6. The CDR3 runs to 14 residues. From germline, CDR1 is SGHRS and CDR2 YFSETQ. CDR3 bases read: TGCGCCAGCAGAAGGACAGGCTCCGGAAACACC. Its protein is CASRRTGSGNT. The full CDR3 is CASRRTGSGNTIYF.

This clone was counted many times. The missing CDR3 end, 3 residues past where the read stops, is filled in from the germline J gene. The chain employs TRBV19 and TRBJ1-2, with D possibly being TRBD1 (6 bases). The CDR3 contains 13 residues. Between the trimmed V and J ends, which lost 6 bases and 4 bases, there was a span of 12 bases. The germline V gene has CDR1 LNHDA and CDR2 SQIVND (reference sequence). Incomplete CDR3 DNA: TGTGCCAGTAGGATCGGACAGCTCTATGGC. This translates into CASRIGQLYG. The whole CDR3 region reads CASRIGQLYGYTF.

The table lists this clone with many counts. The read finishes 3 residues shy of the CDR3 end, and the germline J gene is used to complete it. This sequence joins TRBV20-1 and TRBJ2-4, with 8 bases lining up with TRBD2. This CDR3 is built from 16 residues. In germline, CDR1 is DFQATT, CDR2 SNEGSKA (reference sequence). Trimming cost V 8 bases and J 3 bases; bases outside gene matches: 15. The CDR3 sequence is CSTFRSGGLGKNIQYF. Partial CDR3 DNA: TGCAGTACTTTCCGGTCGGGGGGGCTCGGCAAAAACATT.

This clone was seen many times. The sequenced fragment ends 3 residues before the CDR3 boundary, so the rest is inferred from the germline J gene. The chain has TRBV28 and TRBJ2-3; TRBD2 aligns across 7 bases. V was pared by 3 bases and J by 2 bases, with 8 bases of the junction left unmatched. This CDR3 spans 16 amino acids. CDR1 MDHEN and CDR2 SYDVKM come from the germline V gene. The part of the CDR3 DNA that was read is TGTGCCAGCAGTTTGCCTGGCGGGGGAGACACAGATACG. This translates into CASSLPGGGDTDT. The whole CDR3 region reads CASSLPGGGDTDTQYF.

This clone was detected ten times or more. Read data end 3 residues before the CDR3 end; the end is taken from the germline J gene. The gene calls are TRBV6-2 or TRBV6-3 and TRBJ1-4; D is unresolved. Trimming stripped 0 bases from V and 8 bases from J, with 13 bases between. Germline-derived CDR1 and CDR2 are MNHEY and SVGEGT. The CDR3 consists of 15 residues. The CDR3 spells CASSYSAGFREKLFF. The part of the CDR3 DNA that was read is TGTGCCAGCAGTTACTCTGCGGGTTTTCGGGAAAAA.

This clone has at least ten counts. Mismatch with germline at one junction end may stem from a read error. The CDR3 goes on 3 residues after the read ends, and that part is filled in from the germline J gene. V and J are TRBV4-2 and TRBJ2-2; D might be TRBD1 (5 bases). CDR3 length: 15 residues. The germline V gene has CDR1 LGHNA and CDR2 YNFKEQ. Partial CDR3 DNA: TGCGCCAGCAGCCAAGATCACAGGACCTCCGGGGAG. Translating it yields CASSQDHRTSGE. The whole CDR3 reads CASSQDHRTSGELFF.